This TCR beta chain was sequenced in a study of cytomegalovirus exposure and HLA in healthy donors. On this clone: Antigen specificity is unknown.

TCRdb keeps only in-frame clones here, not all; method: immunoSEQ multiplex PCR. Of under 150,000 clones listed, about 90% are singletons. Notes on the study in general: In vitro assays verified that a few CMV-associated chains recognized CMV antigens specifically.

The 120-subject validation cohort, separate from the roughly 700-subject first cohort, included the donors. J was trimmed by 4 bases and V by 5 bases; bases with no gene match: 10. This CDR3 comprises 15 residues. Germline V gene data show CDR1 as SGHVS and CDR2 as FNYEAQ. This clonotype was sampled from a woman aged 18 to 35 in good health and CMV-seronegative. The rearrangement links TRBV7-6 to TRBJ2-7, with 8 positions matching TRBD2. The sample consisted of PBMCs. The DNA for the CDR3 is TGTGCCAGCAGCCCCGGGGGGGACCCGGGGTACGAGCAGTACTTC. This encodes CASSPGGDPGYEQYF.